This T cell receptor beta chain was retrieved from a study of type 1 regulatory T cells. Study as a whole: T-allo10 is an in vitro-generated, Tr1-enriched CD4 T cell product specific for alloantigen.

There are a few counts of this clonotype. Antigen: not known. CDR3 length: 16 amino acids. Notes on the study in general: Tr1 cells had a more restricted TCR repertoire than non-Tr1 cells.

Each CDR3 protein is one row after TCRdb ran MiXCR on the reads. The sample contains about 71,000 distinct CDR3 sequences, roughly 20% of which appear only once. The sequenced sample was cultured type 1 regulatory T (Tr1) cells, either the whole culture or a sorted fraction (not recorded which). The rearrangement links TRBV21-1 to TRBJ2-1. TRBV21-1 is termed a pseudogene. The source is a human donor in good health. Written as DNA, the CDR3 is TGTGCCAGCACCCACAACGATACGCGGAACTACAATGAGCAGTTCTTC. Protein: CASTHNDTRNYNEQFF.